Each of the 25 T cell receptor beta chains below was sequenced from the same sample in a study of neurological immune-mediated disorders. TCRdb re-derived calls from the 5' RACE reads in MiXCR, one entry per CDR3 protein. The table has about 50,000 distinct CDR3 sequences, 16% seen once; the top ten hold 4% to 4.5%. What was sequenced was PBMCs. The receptors derive from a man between 60 and 70 years old in good health.

This clonotype was counted at least ten times. This rearrangement joins TRBV20-1 to TRBJ1-2; D uncertain. Looked up from germline, CDR1 is DFQATT and CDR2 is SNEGSKA (reference sequence). The ends were cut back, 0 bases at V and 7 bases at J, with 15 bases in the middle. The CDR3 is 14 amino acids. The CDR3 loop is CSAREDPGVFGYTF. The CDR3 bases are TGCAGTGCTAGAGAAGACCCCGGCGTTTTTGGCTACACCTTC.

This clonotype was seen at least ten times. The rearrangement links TRBV5-6 to TRBJ1-2; D is undetermined. V gave up 4 bases and J gave up 8 bases, with 15 bases separating them. The CDR3 totals 13 residues. The germline gives CDR1 SGHDT, CDR2 YYEEEE. CDR3 DNA sequence: TGTGCCAGCAGCCCCCTCGGTGGGAGAGGCTACACCTTC. Its protein product is CASSPLGGRGYTF.

This clonotype came up many times. The CDR3 loop reads CASSVVLNRVPLPYNEKLFF. The CDR3 DNA sequence: TGTGCCAGCAGCGTGGTACTTAACAGGGTACCACTCCCCTACAATGAAAAACTGTTTTTT. This rearrangement joins TRBV9 to TRBJ1-4; weak D call: TRBD1 (6 bases). V lost 2 bases, J lost 5 bases, and 28 bases lay in between. There are 20 residues in the CDR3. From germline, CDR1 is SGDLS and CDR2 YYNGEE.

This clonotype was counted ten times or more. The chain is built from TRBV12-3 or TRBV12-4 and TRBJ2-7; 10 nucleotides match TRBD1. V shed 1 base, J shed 4 bases, and the junction held 7 bases outside the gene matches. The CDR3 sequence is 16 residues long. The chain's CDR3 is CASSLGETGGRYEQYF. The CDR3 nucleotides are TGTGCCAGCAGTTTAGGAGAGACAGGGGGCAGGTACGAGCAGTACTTC.

A few counts support this clonotype. The V gene is TRBV25-1, the J gene TRBJ1-2; D unresolved. The CDR3 totals 15 residues. V lost 3 bases and J lost 0, with 11 bases in between. Per the germline V gene, CDR1 is MGHDK and CDR2 is SYGVNS. The CDR3, as DNA: TGTGCCAGCAGTGATACGACCCGGACTAACTATGGCTACACCTTC. Amino acids: CASSDTTRTNYGYTF.

This clonotype was detected ten times or more. The chain carries TRBV7-3 and TRBJ2-3; D uncertain. The CDR3 loop spans 14 amino acids. The V end lost 6 bases, the J end lost 1 base, and 11 bases lay between the germline ends. CDR1 is SGHTA, CDR2 FQGTGA, per germline. This CDR3 is CASRPSDGTDTQYF. CDR3 in DNA: TGTGCCAGCAGACCCTCCGATGGCACAGATACGCAGTATTTT.

This clonotype has at least ten counts. This chain links TRBV5-1 with TRBJ2-3; 10 nucleotides agree with TRBD2. Germline V lookup: CDR1 SGHRS, CDR2 YFSETQ. This CDR3 is 15 amino acids long. V trimming: 2 bases; J trimming: 5 bases; junction bases outside the gene matches: 5. CDR3 sequence reads: CASSFLSGGGDTQYF. The CDR3 DNA is TGCGCCAGCAGCTTTCTCAGCGGGGGGGGAGATACGCAGTATTTT. The full variable domain, completed using reference TRBV5-1 and TRBJ2-3, is KAGVTQTPRYLIKTRGQQVTLSCSPISGHRSVSWYQQTPGQGLQFLFEYFSETQRNKGNFPGRFSGRQFSNSRSEMNVSTLELGDSALYLCASSFLSGGGDTQYFGPGTRLTVL.

This clonotype was counted at least ten times. This chain links TRBV20-1 with TRBJ2-5, with D uncertain. The CDR3 spans 12 residues. Per the germline V gene, CDR1 is DFQATT and CDR2 is SNEGSKA (reference sequence). V was pared by 6 bases and J by 5 bases, with 13 bases between. The CDR3 DNA reads as TGCAGTGCCAGCGAAGGTCGGGAGACCCAGTACTTC. Encoded protein: CSASEGRETQYF.

This clonotype is categorized as medium-sized (0.01 to 0.1%). The chain links TRBV6-5 to TRBJ2-3; D tentatively fits TRBD1 or TRBD2 (5 bases each). There are 14 residues in the CDR3. V lost 5 bases to trimming and J lost 7 bases, with 16 bases between them. Per germline, CDR1 MNHEY and CDR2 SVGAGI. The CDR3 loop reads CASSTPEGRNTQYF. In nucleotides, the CDR3 is TGTGCCAGCAGTACTCCTGAGGGACGGAATACGCAGTATTTT.

This clonotype has ten or more counts. The V and J genes are TRBV14 and TRBJ2-3; D is unresolved. The CDR3 is 13 amino acids. The germline gives CDR1 SGHDN, CDR2 FVKESK. V lost 1 base to trimming and J lost 15 bases, with 17 bases between them. The CDR3 DNA sequence: TGTGCCAGCAGCCAAGTTGCCCGGGTCCGCCTTTATTTT. It codes for CASSQVARVRLYF.

This clonotype was seen at least ten times. In nucleotides, the CDR3 is TGCAGCGTGGAAACTAGCGGGAGCAACATTCAGTACTTC. The encoded protein is CSVETSGSNIQYF. This rearrangement joins TRBV29-1 to TRBJ2-4; 11 bases map to TRBD2. V lost 6 bases and J lost 7; bases outside the gene matches: 5. The CDR3 totals 13 residues. Germline-derived CDR1 and CDR2 are SQVTM and ANQGSEA.

This clonotype appeared a few times. The chain couples TRBV18 to TRBJ2-1; 7 bases map to TRBD2. Germline assignment: CDR1 KGHSH and CDR2 LQKENI. V shed 0 bases and J 4 bases; nucleotides not matched to a gene: 6. CDR3 length equals 16 residues. CDR3 DNA sequence: TGTGCCAGCTCACCACCGGGTAGCGGGTTTTACAATGAGCAGTTCTTC. It codes for CASSPPGSGFYNEQFF. Based on the CDR3 plus reference TRBV18 and TRBJ2-1, the full variable domain is NAGVMQNPRHLVRRRGQEARLRCSPMKGHSHVYWYRQLPEEGLKFMVYLQKENIIDESGMPKERFSAEFPKEGPSILRIQQVVRGDSAAYFCASSPPGSGFYNEQFFGPGTRLTVL.

The genes are TRBV15 and TRBJ2-5; a possible D gene is TRBD2 (5 bases). The CDR3 has 15 residues. Germline CDR1 and CDR2: LNHNV and YYDKDF (reference sequence). V was trimmed by 4 bases and J by 3 bases, leaving 15 bases between them. This chain's CDR3 is CATSKRVRIEETQYF. The CDR3 DNA follows: TGTGCCACCAGCAAGAGGGTGCGGATTGAAGAGACCCAGTACTTC.

This clonotype was observed at least ten times. The chain couples TRBV6-6 to TRBJ2-5; D gene ambiguous. Germline CDR1 reads MNHNY; CDR2 reads SVGAGI (reference sequence). The V gene lost 5 bases and the J gene lost 5 bases, with 15 bases spanning the gap. The CDR3 spans 14 residues. CDR3 region: CASSPGRLGETQYF. The CDR3 coding sequence is TGTGCCAGCAGTCCCGGAAGGCTTGGCGAGACCCAGTACTTC.

This clonotype was seen at least ten times. The rearrangement uses TRBV7-8 and TRBJ1-1; possible D gene TRBD1, 5 bases. Per the germline V gene, CDR1 is SGHVS and CDR2 is FQNEAQ. Trimming pared 5 bases from V and 6 bases from J, leaving 16 bases between. This CDR3 has 14 residues. Here the CDR3 DNA reads TGTGCCAGCAGCCCGAGGGACCCCCACCCTGAAGCTTTCTTT. It yields the protein CASSPRDPHPEAFF. Filled out from reference TRBV7-8 and TRBJ1-1, the complete variable domain reads GAGVSQSPRYKVAKRGQDVALRCDPISGHVSLFWYQQALGQGPEFLTYFQNEAQLDKSGLPSDRFFAERPEGSVSTLKIQRTQQEDSAVYLCASSPRDPHPEAFFGQGTRLTVV.

At least ten counts were recorded for this clonotype. The chain carries TRBV7-3 and TRBJ2-1, with D perhaps matching TRBD2 (5 bases). V was clipped by 1 base and J by 8 bases, with 9 bases between them. The CDR3 sequence is 13 residues long. CDR1 is SGHTA and CDR2 is FQGTGA in the germline V gene. CDR3 sequence reads: CASSLKTGDEQFF. The CDR3 region has the DNA TGTGCCAGCAGCTTAAAAACCGGGGATGAGCAGTTCTTC.

At least ten counts were recorded for this clonotype. The chain carries TRBV5-6 and TRBJ2-5; TRBD2 matches 9 bases. V was pared by 0 bases and J by 5 bases, with 5 bases of the junction left unmatched. Germline lookup yields CDR1 SGHDT and CDR2 YYEEEE. The CDR3 totals 15 residues. The CDR3 coding sequence is TGTGCCAGCAGCTTGGTGGCGGGAGGGACGGAGACCCAGTACTTC. Residues: CASSLVAGGTETQYF.

This clonotype was seen a single time. The CDR3 here is CASSSGVETEAFF. The CDR3 DNA sequence: TGTGCCAGCAGCTCAGGGGTTGAAACTGAAGCTTTCTTT. The rearrangement joins TRBV7-9 to TRBJ1-1; D might be TRBD1 (6 bases). This CDR3 comprises 13 residues. Looked up from germline, CDR1 is SEHNR and CDR2 is FQNEAQ (reference sequence). The V gene lost 4 bases and the J gene lost 5 bases, with 11 bases spanning the gap. The whole variable domain, remainder taken from reference TRBV7-9 and TRBJ1-1, is DTGVSQNPRHKITKRGQNVTFRCDPISEHNRLYWYRQTLGQGPEFLTYFQNEAQLEKSRLLSDRFSAERPKGSFSTLEIQRTEQGDSAMYLCASSSGVETEAFFGQGTRLTVV.

Ten or more counts support this clonotype. The chain couples TRBV7-6 to TRBJ2-1, with D unresolved. The germline V and J ends were trimmed by 6 bases and 3 bases, with 15 bases remaining between them. Per germline, CDR1 SGHVS and CDR2 FNYEAQ. CDR3 size: 15 residues. In DNA form, the CDR3 reads TGTGCCAGCAGTTCCCCCTATGGACGCTACAATGAGCAGTTCTTC. Its translation: CASSSPYGRYNEQFF.

This clonotype appeared many times. The chain carries TRBV7-2 and TRBJ1-2, with D unresolved. The germline gives CDR1 SGHTA, CDR2 FQGNSA. V was clipped by 2 bases and J by 6 bases, with 7 bases between them. This CDR3 has 12 residues. Here the CDR3 reads CASSLFGDGYTF. CDR3 DNA sequence: TGTGCCAGCAGCTTATTCGGGGATGGCTACACCTTC.

The gene calls are TRBV4-1 and TRBJ1-6; D may be TRBD1 (6 bases). Trimming removed 4 bases at V and 6 bases at J, with 19 bases between. Germline V gene lookup returns CDR1 MGHRA and CDR2 YSYEKL. CDR3 length: 17 amino acids. CDR3 loop: CASSPLVGGRSNSPLHF. The CDR3 DNA reads TGCGCCAGCAGCCCATTGGTCGGGGGCAGAAGTAATTCACCCCTCCACTTT.

In its sample, this clonotype was seen many times. The genes are TRBV6-5 and TRBJ2-3; TRBD2 matches at 9 bases. The length of the CDR3 is 15 residues. V trimming: 6 bases; J trimming: 6 bases; junction bases outside the gene matches: 10. CDR1 MNHEY and CDR2 SVGAGI come from the germline V gene. In DNA form, the CDR3 reads TGTGCCAGCAGGCGTAGCGGGAGCTCTAGGGATACGCAGTATTTT. Amino acid sequence: CASRRSGSSRDTQYF.

This clonotype was counted ten times or more. The chain has TRBV18 and TRBJ1-6, with 9 bases that match TRBD1. CDR1 KGHSH and CDR2 LQKENI come from the germline V gene. J gave up 7 bases and V 3 bases, and 4 bases lay outside the gene matches. The CDR3 loop spans 15 amino acids. The CDR3 is CASSPWTGENSPLHF. CDR3 sequence (DNA): TGTGCCAGCTCACCCTGGACAGGGGAAAATTCACCCCTCCACTTT. The full variable domain, its missing parts supplied by reference TRBV18 and TRBJ1-6, is NAGVMQNPRHLVRRRGQEARLRCSPMKGHSHVYWYRQLPEEGLKFMVYLQKENIIDESGMPKERFSAEFPKEGPSILRIQQVVRGDSAAYFCASSPWTGENSPLHFGNGTRLTVT.

This chain connects TRBV7-2 to TRBJ2-3, with 7 bases identical to TRBD2. V lost 8 bases and J lost 1; bases outside the gene matches: 9. The length of the CDR3 is 15 residues. Germline V gene data show CDR1 as SGHTA and CDR2 as FQGNSA. The CDR3: CASQRAAGGTDTQYF. The CDR3 coding sequence is TGTGCCAGCCAGCGGGCCGCGGGGGGCACAGATACGCAGTATTTT.

This clonotype was counted ten times or more. V usage is TRBV4-1 and J usage is TRBJ2-2; possibly TRBD1 or TRBD2 for D (5 bases each). The ends were cut back, 2 bases at V and 2 bases at J, with 12 bases in the middle. From germline, CDR1 is MGHRA and CDR2 YSYEKL. The CDR3 runs 16 residues. CDR3 nucleotide sequence: TGCGCCAGCAGCCAAAGAGCGGACACTAACACCGGGGAGCTGTTTTTT. It specifies CASSQRADTNTGELFF.